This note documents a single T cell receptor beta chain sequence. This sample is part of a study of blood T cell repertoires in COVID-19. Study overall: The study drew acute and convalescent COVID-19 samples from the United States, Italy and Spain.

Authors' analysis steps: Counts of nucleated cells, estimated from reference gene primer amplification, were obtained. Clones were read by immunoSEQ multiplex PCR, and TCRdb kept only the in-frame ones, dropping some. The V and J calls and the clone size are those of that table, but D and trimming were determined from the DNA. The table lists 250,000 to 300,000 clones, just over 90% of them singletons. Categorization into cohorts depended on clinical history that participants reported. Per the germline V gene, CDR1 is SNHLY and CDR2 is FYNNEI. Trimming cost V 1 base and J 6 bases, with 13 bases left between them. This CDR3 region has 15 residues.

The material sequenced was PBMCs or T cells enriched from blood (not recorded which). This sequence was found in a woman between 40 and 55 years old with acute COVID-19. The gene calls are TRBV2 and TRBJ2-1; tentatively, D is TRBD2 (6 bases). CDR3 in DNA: TGTGCCAGCAGTGAAGGGGGACTGGCGGGCAATGAGCAGTTCTTC. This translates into CASSEGGLAGNEQFF.